The following is a T cell receptor (beta chain) sequence with its context. Method: immunoSEQ multiplex PCR; TCRdb's copy keeps in-frame clones and lacks some. This sample has approximately 19,000 clones, with 26% found just once. These data come from a study of sequential checkpoint blockade in melanoma. Study in general: After both sequences, patients received maintenance nivolumab. TCRβ was sequenced from DNA of 91 pretreatment tumors.

Per germline, CDR1 MNHGY and CDR2 SAAAGT. The CDR3 consists of 15 residues. After removal of 6 bases from V and 4 bases from J, the junction contained 9 bases not matched to a gene. Stated treatment: randomized to nivolumab then ipilimumab (arm A) or the reverse (arm B). The chain recombines TRBV6-8 with TRBJ2-7, with 10 nucleotides matching TRBD2. This TCR derives from a human donor with melanoma. Sample: tumor tissue (inferred from file names), taken from a patient given nivolumab and ipilimumab in sequence. The CDR3 DNA is TGTGCCAGCAGCGATCCGCCTAGCGGGAGTTACGAGCAGTACTTC. It is translated as CASSDPPSGSYEQYF.